Shown below are 6 T cell receptor beta chains from a single sample sequenced in a study of T cell repertoires in cytomegalovirus infection. A single record per CDR3 protein comes from TCRdb applying MiXCR to the reads. The sample has 310,000 or so distinct CDR3 sequences; roughly 15% are singletons. The sample was PBMCs. The receptors derive from a human donor in good health (CMV status not recorded). Some clones in this sample may be carry-over from other donors' samples.

This clonotype was observed at least ten times. The chain is built from TRBV7-2 and TRBJ2-5; 8 bases are shared with TRBD1. Germline values: CDR1 SGHTA, CDR2 FQGNSA. This CDR3 has 15 residues. J gave up 2 bases and V 5 bases, and 7 bases lay outside the gene matches. In DNA form, the CDR3 reads TGTGCCAGCAGCAGGGACAGGACCTATCAAGAGACCCAGTACTTC. Translated: CASSRDRTYQETQYF.

This rearrangement joins TRBV19 to TRBJ1-5, with unresolved D. Trimming removed 3 bases from V and 0 bases from J, with 12 bases in between. CDR1 is LNHDA and CDR2 is SQIVND in the germline V gene (reference sequence). The CDR3 extends over 16 amino acids. For the CDR3, the DNA is TGTGCCAGTAGTATTCGATCGGAGGGTAGCAATCAGCCCCAGCATTTT. This sequence encodes CASSIRSEGSNQPQHF.

Details on this clonotype: One base away lies a much larger clone, so this may be a sequencing read error. V and J are TRBV7-2 and TRBJ2-5; D possibly corresponds to TRBD1 (8 bases). Looked up from germline, CDR1 is SGHTA and CDR2 is FQGNSA. Trimming removed 5 bases at V and 5 bases at J, with 15 bases between. This CDR3 comprises 14 residues. The CDR3 sequence is CASSPDRGGETQYF. The CDR3 DNA is TGTGCCAGCAGCCCAGACAGGGGAGGGGAGACCCAGTACTTC.

This clonotype was observed many times. J is TRBJ2-1 and V is TRBV7-3, with D unclear. Trimming stripped 5 bases from V and 2 bases from J, with 7 bases between. Germline V gene sequence: CDR1 SGHTA, CDR2 FQGTGA. The CDR3 consists of 13 residues. CDR3 nucleotide sequence: TGTGCCAGCAGCCCACCGGCCTACAATGAGCAGTTCTTC. Translation: CASSPPAYNEQFF.

This clonotype was observed a handful of times. The rearrangement joins TRBV9 to TRBJ1-4; possibly TRBD1 for D (5 bases). Germline CDR1 reads SGDLS; CDR2 reads YYNGEE. The CDR3 spans 15 residues. V was cut by 0 bases and J by 8 bases, with 14 bases left in between. The CDR3 spells CASSVAQGRREKLFF. CDR3 DNA sequence: TGTGCCAGCAGCGTAGCTCAGGGCCGAAGGGAAAAACTGTTTTTT.

In its sample, this clonotype was seen a few times. This chain joins TRBV20-1 and TRBJ2-7, with 7 bases identical to TRBD1. The CDR3 is 16 residues long. Germline values: CDR1 DFQATT, CDR2 SNEGSKA (reference sequence). The ends lost 3 bases at V and 0 bases at J; junction bases unmatched: 11. CDR3 DNA: TGCAGTGCTAGCCTTGCCTCGGGGACAGTCTCCTACGAGCAGTACTTC. The encoded protein is CSASLASGTVSYEQYF.